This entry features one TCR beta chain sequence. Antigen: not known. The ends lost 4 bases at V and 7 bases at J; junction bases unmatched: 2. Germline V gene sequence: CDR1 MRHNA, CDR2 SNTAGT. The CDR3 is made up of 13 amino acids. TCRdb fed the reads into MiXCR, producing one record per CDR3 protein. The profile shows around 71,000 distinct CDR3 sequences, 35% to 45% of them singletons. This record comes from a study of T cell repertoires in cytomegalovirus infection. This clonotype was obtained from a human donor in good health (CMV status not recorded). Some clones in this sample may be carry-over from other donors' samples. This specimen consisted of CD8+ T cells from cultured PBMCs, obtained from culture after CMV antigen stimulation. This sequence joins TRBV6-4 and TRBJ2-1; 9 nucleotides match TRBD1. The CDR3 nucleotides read TGTGCCAGCAGTGGACAGGGGGGGAATGAGCAGTTCTTC. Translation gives CASSGQGGNEQFF.